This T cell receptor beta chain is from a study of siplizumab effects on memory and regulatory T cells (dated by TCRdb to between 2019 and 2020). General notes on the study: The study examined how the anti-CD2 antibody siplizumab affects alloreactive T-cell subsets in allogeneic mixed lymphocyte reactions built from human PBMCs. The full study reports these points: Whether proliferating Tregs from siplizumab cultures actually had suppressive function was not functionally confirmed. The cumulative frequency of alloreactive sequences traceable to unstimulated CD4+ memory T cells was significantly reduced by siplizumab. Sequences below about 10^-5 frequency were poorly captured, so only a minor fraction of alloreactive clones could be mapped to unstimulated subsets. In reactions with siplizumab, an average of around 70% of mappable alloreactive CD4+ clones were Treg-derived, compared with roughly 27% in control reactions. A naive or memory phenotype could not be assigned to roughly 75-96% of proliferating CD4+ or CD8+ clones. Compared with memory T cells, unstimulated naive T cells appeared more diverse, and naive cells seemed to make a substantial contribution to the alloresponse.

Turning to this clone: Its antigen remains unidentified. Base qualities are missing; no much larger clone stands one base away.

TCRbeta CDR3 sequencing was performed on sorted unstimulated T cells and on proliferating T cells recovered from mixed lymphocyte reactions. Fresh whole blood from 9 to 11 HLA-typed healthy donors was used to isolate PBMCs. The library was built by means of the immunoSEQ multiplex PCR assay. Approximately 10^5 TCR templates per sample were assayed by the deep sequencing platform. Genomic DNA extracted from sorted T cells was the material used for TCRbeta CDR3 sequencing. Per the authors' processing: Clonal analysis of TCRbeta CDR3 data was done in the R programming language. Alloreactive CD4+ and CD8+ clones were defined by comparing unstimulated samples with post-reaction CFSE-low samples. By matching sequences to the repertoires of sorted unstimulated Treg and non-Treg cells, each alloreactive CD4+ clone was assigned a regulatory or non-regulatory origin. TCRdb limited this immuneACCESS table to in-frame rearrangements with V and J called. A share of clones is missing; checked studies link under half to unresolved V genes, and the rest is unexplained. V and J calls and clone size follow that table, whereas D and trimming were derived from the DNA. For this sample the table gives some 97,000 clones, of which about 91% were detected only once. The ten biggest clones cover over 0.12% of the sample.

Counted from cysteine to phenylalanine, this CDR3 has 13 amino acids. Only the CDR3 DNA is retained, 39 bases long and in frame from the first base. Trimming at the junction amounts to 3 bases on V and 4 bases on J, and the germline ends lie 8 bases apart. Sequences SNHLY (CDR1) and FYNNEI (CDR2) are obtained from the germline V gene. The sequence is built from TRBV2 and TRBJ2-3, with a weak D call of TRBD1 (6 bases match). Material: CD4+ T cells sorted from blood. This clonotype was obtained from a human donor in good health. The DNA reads TGTGCCAGCAGTGAGCAGGGGCCAGATACGCAGTATTTT. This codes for CASSEQGPDTQYF.